The 13 T cell receptor beta chains below were found in one sample sequenced in a study of shared clonotypes between healthy human individuals. Sequencing used immunoSEQ multiplex PCR; TCRdb keeps in-frame clones, though not all of them. Here the sample spans some 470,000 clones, around 78% being singletons. Sequenced: PBMCs. The receptors were sampled from a woman between 40 and 50 years old in good health. Some clones in this sample may be carry-over from other donors' samples.

This chain connects TRBV28 to TRBJ1-5; D is possibly TRBD1 (5 bases). The CDR3 is made up of 17 amino acids. V gave up 3 bases and J gave up 1 base, with 16 bases separating them. Germline CDR1 reads MDHEN; CDR2 reads SYDVKM. The chain's CDR3 is CASSFNTGPVSNQPQHF. The CDR3 DNA follows: TGTGCCAGCAGTTTTAACACAGGCCCAGTAAGCAATCAGCCCCAGCATTTT.

V is TRBV19 and J is TRBJ2-2; D unresolved. The CDR3 is 13 amino acids. Germline V gene lookup returns CDR1 LNHDA and CDR2 SQIVND (reference sequence). The V and J ends lost 2 bases and 6 bases respectively, with 7 bases between them. The CDR3 bases are TGTGCCAGTAGTATAATCGTGGCCGGGGAGCTGTTTTTT. It yields the protein CASSIIVAGELFF. Supplemented by reference TRBV19 and TRBJ2-2, the full variable domain reads DGGITQSPKYLFRKEGQNVTLSCEQNLNHDAMYWYRQDPGQGLRLIYYSQIVNDFQKGDIAEGYSVSREKKESFPLTVTSAQKNPTAFYLCASSIIVAGELFFGEGSRLTVL.

In the case of this clone: Germline and junction disagree at one end, which may indicate a read error. The CDR3 here is CATSGTRRPYDEQFF. CDR3 DNA: TGTGCCACCAGCGGAACTAGGCGACCCTACGATGAGCAGTTCTTC. The V call is TRBV15, the J call TRBJ2-1; D might be TRBD2 (5 bases). CDR3 length: 15 residues. Looked up from germline, CDR1 is LNHNV and CDR2 is YYDKDF (reference sequence). Full variable domain (missing parts from reference TRBV15 and TRBJ2-1): DAMVIQNPRYQVTQFGKPVTLSCSQTLNHNVMYWYQQKSSQAPKLLFHYYDKDFNNEADTPDNFQSRRPNTSFCFLDIRSPGLGDTAMYLCATSGTRRPYDEQFFGPGTRLTVL.

As regards this clone: A much larger clone lies a single base off, so this may be a read error. This sample includes further DNA sequences coding for the same CDR3. V usage is TRBV25-1 and J usage is TRBJ2-5, with D hard to call. The CDR3 is made up of 11 amino acids. With 3 bases removed from V and 5 bases from J, the gap between germline ends came to 4 bases. The V gene's germline CDR1 is MGHDK and CDR2 SYGVNS. In nucleotides, the CDR3 is TGTGCCAGCAGTGAGTGGGAGACCCAGTACTTC. This codes for CASSEWETQYF.

V gene TRBV28 combines with J gene TRBJ2-2; D gene ambiguous. Trimming left V 3 bases short and J 4 bases short, with 9 bases between. The germline gives CDR1 MDHEN, CDR2 SYDVKM. The CDR3 covers 14 residues. The CDR3 here is CASSLFRSTGELFF. As DNA, the CDR3 is TGTGCCAGCAGTTTGTTCAGAAGCACCGGGGAGCTGTTTTTT.

CDR3 sequence reads: CASSQRQGARGANVLTF. In DNA, the CDR3 is TGCGCCAGCAGCCAACGGCAGGGGGCAAGGGGGGCCAACGTCCTGACTTTC. This chain connects TRBV4-1 to TRBJ2-6; 8 bases are a match to TRBD1. This CDR3 is built from 17 residues. The germline gives CDR1 MGHRA, CDR2 YSYEKL. J gave up 4 bases and V 2 bases, and 7 bases lay outside the gene matches.

Points on this clone: The sample carries other DNA sequences with the same CDR3. This chain connects TRBV11-2 to TRBJ2-1; D possibly corresponds to TRBD2 (6 bases). Deletions cut 3 bases from V and 7 bases from J, with 13 bases between. CDR1 and CDR2 (germline): SGHAT, FQNNGV. The CDR3 totals 14 residues. The CDR3: CASSLGLASNEQFF. Here the CDR3 DNA reads TGTGCCAGCAGCTTGGGTCTAGCGTCTAATGAGCAGTTCTTC.

The gene calls are TRBV5-6 and TRBJ1-3; weak D call: TRBD1 (6 bases). CDR3 length: 14 amino acids. Trimming stripped 5 bases from V and 13 bases from J, with 22 bases between. CDR1 is SGHDT and CDR2 is YYEEEE in the germline V gene. The CDR3 DNA sequence: TGTGCCAGCAGAACGTGGGGGCGTGGAAACGCAATATATTTT. Its protein product is CASRTWGRGNAIYF.

The chain has TRBV30 and TRBJ2-7; D is unresolved. The CDR3 length is 13 residues. The germline V and J ends were trimmed by 1 base and 2 bases, with 9 bases remaining between them. In germline, CDR1 is GTSNPN, CDR2 SVGIG (reference sequence). CDR3 region: CAWSADATYEQYF. Here the CDR3 DNA reads TGTGCCTGGAGTGCCGACGCGACCTACGAGCAGTACTTC.

The J gene is TRBJ2-2, the V gene TRBV4-1; 7 positions agree with TRBD1. V trimming: 1 base; J trimming: 5 bases; junction bases outside the gene matches: 7. The germline V gene encodes CDR1 MGHRA and CDR2 YSYEKL. This CDR3 region has 16 residues. CDR3 nucleotide sequence: TGCGCCAGCAGCCAAGCCGGGGCAGGGGGAACCGGGGAGCTGTTTTTT. This codes for CASSQAGAGGTGELFF.

V and J are TRBV18 and TRBJ1-5; 7 nucleotides align to TRBD1. The CDR3 covers 13 residues. The junction had 3 bases not matched to a gene; V was cut back by 5 bases and J by 5 bases. Germline loops: CDR1 KGHSH, CDR2 LQKENI. CDR3 nucleotides: TGTGCCAGCTCAGGGACAGCGGATCAGCCCCAGCATTTT. This translates into CASSGTADQPQHF.

This chain joins TRBV27 and TRBJ2-1; TRBD2 aligns across 12 bases. Germline V gene lookup returns CDR1 MNHEY and CDR2 SMNVEV (reference sequence). Losses at the gene ends were 5 bases for V and 8 bases for J; bases not matched to a gene: 13. This CDR3 has 17 amino acids. In DNA form, the CDR3 reads TGTGCCAGCAGTCCCGCGTCCCCGGGACTAGCGGGTCATGAGCAGTTCTTC. Translating it yields CASSPASPGLAGHEQFF.

The gene calls are TRBV7-9 and TRBJ2-6, with D unclear. Trimming left V 5 bases short and J 4 bases short, with 15 bases between. Germline V gene sequence: CDR1 SEHNR, CDR2 FQNEAQ (reference sequence). The CDR3 extends over 16 amino acids. The CDR3 DNA sequence: TGTGCCAGCAGCCCGAGTAGGGTAGCCGGGGCCAACGTCCTGACTTTC. The encoded protein is CASSPSRVAGANVLTF.